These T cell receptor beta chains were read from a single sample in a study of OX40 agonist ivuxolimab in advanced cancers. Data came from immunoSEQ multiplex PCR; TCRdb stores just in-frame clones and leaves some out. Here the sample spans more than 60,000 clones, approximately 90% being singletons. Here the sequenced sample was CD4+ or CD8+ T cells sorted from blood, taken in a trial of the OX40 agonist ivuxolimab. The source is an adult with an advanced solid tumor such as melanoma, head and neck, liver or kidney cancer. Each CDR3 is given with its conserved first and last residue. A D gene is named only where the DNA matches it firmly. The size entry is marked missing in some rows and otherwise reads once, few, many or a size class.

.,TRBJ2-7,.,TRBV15,TGTGCCACCAGCTTCTCACATTCACAGGGTAACGAGCAGTACTTC,CATSFSHSQGNEQYF
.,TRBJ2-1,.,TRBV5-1,TGCGCCAGCAGCTTGAACGGATACAATGAGCAGTTCTTC,CASSLNGYNEQFF
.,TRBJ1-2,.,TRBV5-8,TGTGCCAGCAGCCGCGACGGATATGGCTACACCTTC,CASSRDGYGYTF
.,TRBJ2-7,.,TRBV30,TGTGCCTGGAGTACCTGGGGTTCCTACGAGCAGTACTTC,CAWSTWGSYEQYF
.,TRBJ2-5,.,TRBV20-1,TGCAGTGCTATCATGGACCCGACCCAGTACTTC,CSAIMDPTQYF
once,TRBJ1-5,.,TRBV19,TGTGCCAGTAAGAGGTATAGCAATCAGCCCCAGCATTTT,CASKRYSNQPQHF
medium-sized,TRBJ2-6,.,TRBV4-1,TGCGCCAGCACCCCTCGGGGGGCGCGCGATGTCTCTGGGGCCAACGTCCTGACTTTC,CASTPRGARDVSGANVLTF
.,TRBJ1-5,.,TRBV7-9,TGTGCCAGCAGCCCGAATGTCGACACTAGCAATCAGCCCCAGCATTTT,CASSPNVDTSNQPQHF
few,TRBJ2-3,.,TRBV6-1,TGTGCCAGCAGTGAAAAAGATACGCAGTATTTT,CASSEKDTQYF
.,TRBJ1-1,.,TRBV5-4,TGTGCCAGCAGCCCTGAACTTATGAACACTGAAGCTTTCTTT,CASSPELMNTEAFF
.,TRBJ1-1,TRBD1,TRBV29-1,TGCAGCGTTGACAGGGGGACACTCATCACTGAAGCTTTCTTT,CSVDRGTLITEAFF
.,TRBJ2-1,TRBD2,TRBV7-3,TGTGCCAGCAGCTTAACCAGCGGGAGCGGAGCTGAGCAGTTCTTC,CASSLTSGSGAEQFF
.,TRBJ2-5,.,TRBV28,TGTGCCAGCAGGTTTGCCGGACCAGGGGAAGAGACCCAGTACTTC,CASRFAGPGEETQYF
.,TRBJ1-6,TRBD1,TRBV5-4,TGTGCCAGCAGCGTCGGACAGGGGGATTCACCCCTCCACTTT,CASSVGQGDSPLHF
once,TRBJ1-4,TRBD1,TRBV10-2,TGCGCCAACTTGGTCAGGGGGCCTACTAATGAAAAACTGTTTTTT,CANLVRGPTNEKLFF
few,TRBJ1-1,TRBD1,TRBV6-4,TGTGCCAGCAGGGCACAGGGGAGGAACACTGAAGCTTTCTTT,CASRAQGRNTEAFF
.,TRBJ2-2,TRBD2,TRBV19,TGTGCCAGTACGGGGGGGCCCGGGGAGCTGTTTTTT,CASTGGPGELFF
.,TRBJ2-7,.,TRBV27,TGTGCCAGCAGTTTGACCTCCAGGCGAGACTCCTACGAGCAGTACTTC,CASSLTSRRDSYEQYF
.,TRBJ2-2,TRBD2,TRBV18,TGTGCCAGCTCAACAAGCGGGAGGGAGGCACCCGGGGAGCTGTTTTTT,CASSTSGREAPGELFF
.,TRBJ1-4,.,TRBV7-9,TGTGCCAGCAGCTTAGCCGCAACTAATGAAAAACTGTTTTTT,CASSLAATNEKLFF
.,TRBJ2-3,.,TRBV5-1,TGCGCCAGCAGCTTGCTAGCACGAACGCAGTATTTT,CASSLLARTQYF
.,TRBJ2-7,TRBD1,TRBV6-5,TGTGCCAGCAGGGAATCGACAGGGAACGAGCAGTACTTC,CASRESTGNEQYF
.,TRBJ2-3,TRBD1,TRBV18,TGTGCCAGCTCACCAGTGTTACAGGGGGCCTTTGCAGATACGCAGTATTTT,CASSPVLQGAFADTQYF
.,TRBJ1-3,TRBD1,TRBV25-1,TGTGCCAGCAGTCAACCCGGGACAGGGGTTGGAAACACCATATATTTT,CASSQPGTGVGNTIYF
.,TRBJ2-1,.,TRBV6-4,TGTGCCAGCAGCCCGCGGGGCTTGGGCGACAATGAGCAGTTCTTC,CASSPRGLGDNEQFF
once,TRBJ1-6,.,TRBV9,TGTGCCAGCAGCGTAGAGGGAGAAGTGACACCCCTCCACTTT,CASSVEGEVTPLHF
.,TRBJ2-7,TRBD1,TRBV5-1,TGCGCCAGCAGCCCCACCGGGACAGGGACTCACGAGCAGTACTTC,CASSPTGTGTHEQYF
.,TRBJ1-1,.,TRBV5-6,TGTGCCAGCAGCTTGGAGAGGGGAGTTTTGAACACTGAAGCTTTCTTT,CASSLERGVLNTEAFF
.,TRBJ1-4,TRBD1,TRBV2,TGTGCCAGCACTATGACAGGGAACCAAGAAAAACTGTTTTTT,CASTMTGNQEKLFF
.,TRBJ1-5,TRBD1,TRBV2,TGTGCCAGCAGTAAGACAGGGTTCCAGCCCCAGCATTTT,CASSKTGFQPQHF
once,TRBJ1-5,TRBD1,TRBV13,TGTGCCAGCAGCTTAGGGACAGGGGGCAATCAGCCCCAGCATTTT,CASSLGTGGNQPQHF
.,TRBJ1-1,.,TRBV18,TGTGCCAGCTCCCCCAATGGGGGTCTGAACACTGAAGCTTTCTTT,CASSPNGGLNTEAFF
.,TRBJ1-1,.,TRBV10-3,TGTGCCACCTGGCGGGAGTTAGGTAGGAACACTGAAGCTTTCTTT,CATWRELGRNTEAFF
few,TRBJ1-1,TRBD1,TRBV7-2,TGTGCCAGCAGCTTAGACGGAGGGGGCACCACTGAAGCTTTCTTT,CASSLDGGGTTEAFF
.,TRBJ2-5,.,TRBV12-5,TGTGCTAGTGGTTTGGGGGCAGTGGGAGAGACCCAGTACTTC,CASGLGAVGETQYF
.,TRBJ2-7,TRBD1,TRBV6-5,TGTGCCAGCACCCGGACAGGGGTTGCCTACGAGCAGTACTTC,CASTRTGVAYEQYF
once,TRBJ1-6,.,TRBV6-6,TGTGCCAGCAGTTACCGACCTTTCGAACCCCTCCACTTT,CASSYRPFEPLHF
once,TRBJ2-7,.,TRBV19,TGTGCCAGTAGTTCGATTGGGGGGACTCTCTCCTACGAGCAGTACTTC,CASSSIGGTLSYEQYF
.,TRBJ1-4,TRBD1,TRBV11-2,TGTGCCAGCAGCCGGCGACAGGGGGCTGGGGAAAAACTGTTTTTT,CASSRRQGAGEKLFF
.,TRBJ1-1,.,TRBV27,TGTGCCAGCAGTTTATGGGTCGCATCTGAAGCTTTCTTT,CASSLWVASEAFF